This entry concerns a single TCR beta chain. This record comes from a study of blood T cell repertoires in COVID-19. Study context: COVID-19 samples collected from the United States, Italy and Spain covered acute and convalescent phases. The analysed material was cDNA or gDNA that came from T cells, B-cell-depleted T cells, or PBMCs.

Per the original data handling: For nucleated cells, counts were estimated from reference gene primer amplification. The data were produced by immunoSEQ multiplex PCR, yet TCRdb's version contains in-frame clones alone and is incomplete. That table supplies the V and J calls and clone size; D and trimming were determined from the DNA. The sample holds about 70,000 clones, around 83% seen once. This CDR3 contains 14 residues. Trimming left V 7 bases short and J 0 bases short, with 11 bases between. Per the germline V gene, CDR1 is SNHLY and CDR2 is FYNNEI. This receptor was taken from a man at least 80 years old with acute or convalescent COVID-19. The V and J genes are TRBV2 and TRBJ2-3, with D perhaps TRBD2 (5 bases). The sample consisted of peripheral blood. The CDR3 sequence is CASTAVLSTDTQYF. The CDR3 DNA reads TGTGCCAGCACAGCGGTGTTAAGCACAGATACGCAGTATTTT.